Listed here are 31 T cell receptor beta chains from one sample, sequenced in a study of blood T cells in healthy people across ages. It was with a sample-barcoded 5' primer and a J-beta primer mix that a second PCR of about 6 to 12 cycles was run. TCRdb redid the calling of the 5' RACE reads with MiXCR, one entry per CDR3 protein. Here the sample spans fewer than 950,000 distinct CDR3 sequences, about 55% being singletons. The sample comprised blood. Source of these receptors: a man aged 80 or over in good health.

The chain carries TRBV7-9 and TRBJ2-1; D possibly corresponds to TRBD1 (5 bases). Germline V lookup: CDR1 SEHNR, CDR2 FQNEAQ (reference sequence). V dropped 5 bases and J dropped 0 bases, with 17 bases sitting between them. This CDR3 is 17 amino acids long. The CDR3 loop reads CASSGLAGRSSYNEQFF. CDR3 in DNA: TGTGCCAGCAGCGGATTGGCAGGGCGAAGCTCCTACAATGAGCAGTTCTTC.

This clonotype has only a few counts. The V and J genes are TRBV6-5 and TRBJ1-2; no reliable D call. The CDR3 consists of 14 residues. Between the trimmed V and J ends, which lost 5 bases and 0 bases, there was a span of 10 bases. Germline assignment: CDR1 MNHEY and CDR2 SVGAGI. The CDR3 DNA reads as TGTGCCAGCAGTCTGGGGTCCTCTAACTATGGCTACACCTTC. Protein sequence: CASSLGSSNYGYTF.

The V and J genes are TRBV4-2 and TRBJ2-2; 8 bases are a match to TRBD2. Germline CDR1 LGHNA, CDR2 YNFKEQ. This CDR3 comprises 17 residues. V lost 2 bases to trimming and J lost 4 bases; unmatched junction nucleotides: 9. The DNA of the CDR3 is TGTGCCAGCAGCCAAAAAGGCACCGGGACTAGCACCGGGGAGCTGTTTTTT. Encoded protein: CASSQKGTGTSTGELFF.

The V and J genes are TRBV12-3 or TRBV12-4 and TRBJ2-6; D unclear. Trimming pared 7 bases from V and 2 bases from J, leaving 12 bases between. This CDR3 contains 15 residues. CDR3 residues: CASTWNRPGANVLTF. In nucleotides, the CDR3 is TGTGCCAGCACCTGGAATAGGCCTGGGGCCAACGTCCTGACTTTC.

The chain is built from TRBV3-1 and TRBJ2-7; 7 nucleotides line up with TRBD2. This CDR3 has 16 amino acids. From germline, CDR1 is LGHDT and CDR2 YNNKEL (reference sequence). The J segment lost 6 bases and the V segment lost 4 bases, leaving 15 bases of the junction unmatched. This chain's CDR3 is CASSPPSGRALREQYF. The CDR3 nucleotides are TGTGCCAGCAGCCCTCCTAGTGGGAGGGCCCTACGCGAGCAGTACTTC.

This clonotype was picked up a small number of times. CDR3 sequence: CASSGGLAGADTQYF. The DNA for the CDR3 is TGTGCCAGCAGCGGGGGACTAGCGGGAGCAGATACGCAGTATTTT. J is TRBJ2-3 and V is TRBV9; 14 bases agree with TRBD2. Germline V CDR1 and CDR2: SGDLS, YYNGEE. V trimming: 3 bases; J trimming: 4 bases; junction bases outside the gene matches: 1. This CDR3 spans 15 amino acids. Using reference TRBV9 and TRBJ2-3 for the parts outside the CDR3, the full variable domain is DSGVTQTPKHLITATGQRVTLRCSPRSGDLSVYWYQQSLDQGLQFLIQYYNGEERAKGNILERFSAQQFPDLHSELNLSSLELGDSALYFCASSGGLAGADTQYFGPGTRLTVL.

This chain links TRBV7-9 with TRBJ2-1; TRBD2 aligns across 8 bases. This CDR3 contains 14 residues. Germline lookup yields CDR1 SEHNR and CDR2 FQNEAQ (reference sequence). V lost 2 bases, J lost 11 bases, and 8 bases stayed unmatched. Written as DNA, the CDR3 is TGTGCCAGCAGCTTACCTAGCGGGCGCTCAAAGCAGTTCTTC. Amino acid sequence: CASSLPSGRSKQFF.

The chain combines TRBV6-2 or TRBV6-3 with TRBJ1-5; D is undetermined. The CDR3 is 12 amino acids. Germline CDR1 is MNHEY and CDR2 is SVGEGT. V was clipped by 2 bases and J by 6 bases, with 5 bases between them. DNA for the CDR3: TGTGCCAGCAGTTACGGGCTTCAGCCCCAGCATTTT. The encoded protein is CASSYGLQPQHF.

The chain recombines TRBV12-3 or TRBV12-4 with TRBJ2-2; TRBD1 agrees at 10 bases. V gave up 6 bases and J gave up 2 bases; unmatched junction bases: 9. CDR3 length: 17 amino acids. CDR3 protein: CASSPTDRGGNTGELFF. Here the CDR3 DNA reads TGTGCCAGCAGCCCCACGGACAGGGGGGGAAACACCGGGGAGCTGTTTTTT.

This clonotype was found a few times. The chain is built from TRBV7-2 and TRBJ2-1; no firm D call. The CDR3 runs 16 residues. Trimming removed 1 base from V and 0 bases from J, with 10 bases in between. Germline CDR1 reads SGHTA; CDR2 reads FQGNSA. The CDR3 is CASSLVSQSSYNEQFF. CDR3 DNA sequence: TGTGCCAGCAGCTTAGTCTCGCAGAGCTCCTACAATGAGCAGTTCTTC.

This clonotype was seen repeatedly, ten times or more. The V and J genes are TRBV29-1 and TRBJ2-5; D unresolved. This CDR3 is built from 11 residues. The germline V and J ends were trimmed by 6 bases and 6 bases, with 11 bases remaining between them. The V gene's germline CDR1 is SQVTM and CDR2 ANQGSEA. The chain's CDR3 is CSVLSSKTQYF. In DNA, the CDR3 is TGCAGCGTCCTTTCTTCAAAGACCCAGTACTTC.

The rearrangement joins TRBV25-1 to TRBJ2-5; TRBD2 matches 7 bases. Per germline, CDR1 MGHDK and CDR2 SYGVNS. V shed 6 bases, J shed 3 bases, and the junction held 10 bases outside the gene matches. CDR3 length equals 15 residues. The CDR3 here is CASSPGGEGKETQYF. DNA of the CDR3: TGTGCCAGCAGCCCCGGCGGGGAGGGAAAAGAGACCCAGTACTTC. Based on the CDR3 plus reference TRBV25-1 and TRBJ2-5, the full variable domain is EADIYQTPRYLVIGTGKKITLECSQTMGHDKMYWYQQDPGMELHLIHYSYGVNSTEKGDLSSESTVSRIRTEHFPLTLESARPSHTSQYLCASSPGGEGKETQYFGPGTRLLVL.

This clonotype was counted a few times. The CDR3 reads CASSPDRLNSPLHF. The CDR3 DNA sequence: TGCGCCAGCAGCCCGGACAGGCTCAATTCACCCCTCCACTTT. V gene TRBV5-1 combines with J gene TRBJ1-6; TRBD1 aligns across 7 bases. The CDR3 totals 14 residues. V gave up 4 bases and J gave up 7 bases; unmatched junction bases: 5. The germline gives CDR1 SGHRS, CDR2 YFSETQ.

CDR3 sequence: CSVITGTVGDTQYF. In DNA, the CDR3 is TGCAGCGTAATCACCGGGACAGTCGGAGATACGCAGTATTTT. The rearrangement links TRBV29-1 to TRBJ2-3, with 7 bases that match TRBD1. CDR3 length equals 14 residues. CDR1 and CDR2 (germline): SQVTM, ANQGSEA. The trim removed 6 bases at V and 5 bases at J, leaving 11 bases unmatched.

This clonotype was detected a few times. V gene TRBV6-2 or TRBV6-3 combines with J gene TRBJ2-3; 11 nucleotides align to TRBD2. CDR3 size: 19 residues. The germline gives CDR1 MNHEY, CDR2 SVGEGT. V lost 0 bases, J lost 14 bases, and 22 bases stayed unmatched. The CDR3 spells CASSYSIEAGLAGYRYAYF. In nucleotides, the CDR3 is TGTGCCAGCAGTTACTCGATTGAGGCTGGACTAGCGGGTTATAGATACGCGTATTTT.

V is TRBV7-2 and J is TRBJ2-3, with D possibly being TRBD2 (5 bases). The DNA end lines up better with TRBJ2-7; the J call may be wrong. Germline V gives CDR1 SGHTA, CDR2 FQGNSA. This CDR3 has 13 residues. This CDR3 reads CASSWASRNEQYF. In DNA, the CDR3 is TGTGCCAGCAGCTGGGCTAGCCGCAATGAGCAGTACTTC.

The genes are TRBV4-1 and TRBJ2-4, with 9 bases that match TRBD2. Germline trimming cut 4 bases from V and 8 bases from J; bases unmatched to any gene: 6. In germline, CDR1 is MGHRA, CDR2 YSYEKL. The length of the CDR3 is 14 residues. The CDR3 DNA reads TGCGCCAGCAGCCGCGGACTAGCGTCTTACATTCAGTACTTC. This encodes CASSRGLASYIQYF.

This chain joins TRBV20-1 and TRBJ2-7; D not resolved. V lost 3 bases and J lost 7, with 10 bases in between. The germline V gene has CDR1 DFQATT and CDR2 SNEGSKA (reference sequence). This CDR3 is 11 amino acids long. The CDR3 DNA is TGCAGTGCTAGCTCCCTCCGGGAGCAGTACTTC. It is translated as CSASSLREQYF.

The J gene is TRBJ2-7, the V gene TRBV7-2; 8 bases agree with TRBD1. The DNA matches TRBJ2-5 better at its end, which makes the J call doubtful. The CDR3 has 13 residues. CDR1 SGHTA and CDR2 FQGNSA come from the germline V gene. Here the CDR3 reads CASSGQAGETQYF. Written as DNA, the CDR3 is TGTGCCAGCTCGGGACAGGCGGGGGAGACCCAGTACTTC.

This clonotype was detected a few times. This chain uses TRBV7-2 with TRBJ2-7; tentatively, D is TRBD2 (7 bases). The CDR3 length is 16 residues. Germline assignment: CDR1 SGHTA and CDR2 FQGNSA. Trimming took off 2 bases at V and 7 bases at J, with 21 bases between the two ends. The CDR3 region is CASSLFSLADRGEQYF. The CDR3 DNA is TGTGCCAGCAGCTTATTTTCGCTAGCGGATAGGGGGGAGCAGTACTTC. The whole variable domain, remainder taken from reference TRBV7-2 and TRBJ2-7, is GAGVSQSPSNKVTEKGKDVELRCDPISGHTALYWYRQSLGQGLEFLIYFQGNSAPDKSGLPSDRFSAERTGGSVSTLTIQRTQQEDSAVYLCASSLFSLADRGEQYFGPGTRLTVT.

The chain recombines TRBV29-1 with TRBJ2-7, with D maybe TRBD2 (5 bases). V lost 1 base, J lost 1 base, and 17 bases lay in between. CDR3 size: 16 residues. Germline CDR1 reads SQVTM; CDR2 reads ANQGSEA. The CDR3 here is CSVEVSGLSVSYEQYF. The CDR3 region has the DNA TGCAGCGTTGAAGTTAGTGGGCTTAGCGTATCCTACGAGCAGTACTTC.

This chain links TRBV12-3 or TRBV12-4 with TRBJ2-5; TRBD2 aligns across 8 bases. CDR3 length equals 13 residues. Germline trimming cut 10 bases from V and 4 bases from J; bases unmatched to any gene: 8. This chain's CDR3 is CATSRAGVETQYF. The CDR3 region has the DNA TGTGCCACGTCCAGAGCGGGAGTAGAGACCCAGTACTTC.

V usage is TRBV9 and J usage is TRBJ1-2; D is ambiguous. Germline V gene sequence: CDR1 SGDLS, CDR2 YYNGEE. V lost 0 bases to trimming and J lost 4 bases, with 10 bases between them. This CDR3 comprises 14 residues. The CDR3 region is CASSVEGVGYGYTF. CDR3 coding DNA: TGTGCCAGCAGCGTAGAGGGAGTAGGCTATGGCTACACCTTC.

The chain couples TRBV18 to TRBJ2-5; D possibly matches TRBD1 or TRBD2 (5 bases each). V lost 8 bases to trimming and J lost 11 bases, with 24 bases between them. The CDR3 length is 14 residues. Germline loops: CDR1 KGHSH, CDR2 LQKENI. The CDR3 protein is CASQRGTWGNEQYF. CDR3 bases: TGTGCCAGCCAACGAGGGACCTGGGGGAATGAGCAGTACTTC.

This clonotype was observed at least ten times. In DNA form, the CDR3 reads TGTGCCAGCAGTTTATATGAGACCCAGTACTTC. Protein sequence: CASSLYETQYF. This sequence joins TRBV12-3 or TRBV12-4 and TRBJ2-5; D is ambiguous. Deletions cut 2 bases from V and 5 bases from J, with 3 bases between. The CDR3 spans 11 residues.

A remark on this clonotype: This may stem from a read error, because a much larger clone lies one nucleotide away. The CDR3 loop reads CASREVVKNIQYF. CDR3 bases: TGCGCCAGCCGTGAGGTTGTCAAAAACATTCAGTACTTC. V and J are TRBV5-1 and TRBJ2-4, with unresolved D. Trimming left V 7 bases short and J 3 bases short, with 11 bases between. CDR1 is SGHRS, CDR2 YFSETQ, per germline. There are 13 residues in the CDR3. The complete variable domain, with remaining parts taken from reference TRBV5-1 and TRBJ2-4, reads KAGVTQTPRYLIKTRGQQVTLSCSPISGHRSVSWYQQTPGQGLQFLFEYFSETQRNKGNFPGRFSGRQFSNSRSEMNVSTLELGDSALYLCASREVVKNIQYFGAGTRLSVL.

The V call is TRBV4-2, the J call TRBJ2-5, with 12 bases aligning to TRBD2. CDR1 LGHNA and CDR2 YNFKEQ come from the germline V gene. The CDR3 runs 15 residues. V trimming: 4 bases; J trimming: 5 bases; junction bases outside the gene matches: 5. CDR3 nucleotides: TGTGCCAGCAGCCTTCTAGCGGGAGGGCCCGAGACCCAGTACTTC. This sequence encodes CASSLLAGGPETQYF.

J is TRBJ2-3 and V is TRBV7-4; 7 positions match TRBD2. Germline CDR1 is SGHVT and CDR2 is SQSDAQ. The CDR3 runs to 16 residues. J was trimmed by 14 bases and V by 5 bases; bases with no gene match: 22. CDR3 sequence: CASSHILALGHRYAYF. CDR3 DNA sequence: TGTGCCAGCAGCCATATACTAGCGCTGGGGCACAGATACGCGTATTTT.

The rearrangement links TRBV29-1 to TRBJ2-1, with D tentatively TRBD1 or TRBD2 (6 bases each). The ends were cut back, 2 bases at V and 4 bases at J, with 15 bases in the middle. The CDR3 is made up of 15 amino acids. In germline, CDR1 is SQVTM, CDR2 ANQGSEA. The CDR3 bases are TGCAGCGTTGAAAGGAGGGGGAGAAGGTACAATGAGCAGTTCTTC. This sequence encodes CSVERRGRRYNEQFF.

This clonotype was counted a few times. J is TRBJ1-2 and V is TRBV6-1; D not certain. V lost 7 bases to trimming and J lost 4 bases, with 7 bases between them. There are 11 residues in the CDR3. Looked up from germline, CDR1 is MNHNS and CDR2 is SASEGT. CDR3 protein: CASIGVYGYTF. The CDR3 DNA is TGTGCCAGCATCGGCGTCTATGGCTACACCTTC.

This clonotype was recorded a few times. The chain uses TRBV10-3 and TRBJ1-5, with D perhaps matching TRBD1 (5 bases). Germline CDR1 and CDR2: ENHRY and SYGVKD. Trimming stripped 3 bases from V and 5 bases from J, with 17 bases between. The CDR3 runs 16 residues. The CDR3 is CAISDPVGGSYQPQHF. The CDR3 coding sequence is TGTGCCATCAGTGACCCCGTGGGGGGGTCCTATCAGCCCCAGCATTTT.